This entry lists 18 T cell receptor beta chains sequenced from one sample in a study of blood T cell repertoires in COVID-19. Some clones are missing from TCRdb's copy, which holds only in-frame ones; the method was immunoSEQ multiplex PCR. The sample includes about 120,000 clones, roughly 80% of them seen just once. Sequencing was done on a sample of peripheral blood. The receptor source for this set is a human donor in a cohort sampled during active COVID-19.

V gene TRBV2 combines with J gene TRBJ2-3, with 13 bases fitting TRBD2. CDR3 length: 17 amino acids. Unmatched junction bases numbered 13, after V lost 5 bases and J lost 8 bases. Germline V lookup: CDR1 SNHLY, CDR2 FYNNEI. The CDR3 sequence: CASSHPPTSGGIGTQYF. CDR3 nucleotide sequence: TGTGCCAGCAGTCATCCGCCGACTAGCGGGGGGATCGGTACGCAGTATTTT. Looking up the rest from reference TRBV2 and TRBJ2-3 gives the full variable domain: EPEVTQTPSHQVTQMGQEVILRCVPISNHLYFYWYRQILGQKVEFLVSFYNNEISEKSEIFDDQFSVERPDGSNFTLKIRSTKLEDSAMYFCASSHPPTSGGIGTQYFGPGTRLTVL.

J is TRBJ1-1 and V is TRBV4-1, with TRBD1 as a possible D gene (5 bases). CDR1 MGHRA and CDR2 YSYEKL come from the germline V gene. The CDR3 has 13 amino acids. Trimming pared 5 bases from V and 5 bases from J, leaving 12 bases between. The CDR3 is CASSYGGGTEAFF. The CDR3 region has the DNA TGCGCCAGCAGCTATGGTGGGGGGACTGAAGCTTTCTTT.

The V and J genes are TRBV7-9 and TRBJ1-3, with a possible D match to TRBD1 (6 bases). Germline CDR1 is SEHNR and CDR2 is FQNEAQ (reference sequence). CDR3 length equals 15 residues. Trimming removed 5 bases from V and 0 bases from J, with 11 bases in between. As DNA, the CDR3 is TGTGCCAGCAGCCTGGGGACATCCTCTGGAAACACCATATATTTT. This gives the protein CASSLGTSSGNTIYF.

This clone was seen only a few times. The chain joins TRBV10-1 to TRBJ2-7, with TRBD2 matching over 14 bases. Germline loops: CDR1 WNHNN, CDR2 SYGVQD (reference sequence). The trim removed 2 bases at V and 5 bases at J, leaving 14 bases unmatched. The CDR3 contains 19 residues. CDR3: CASSEEGPGTSGRSHEQYF. The CDR3 nucleotides are TGCGCCAGCAGTGAGGAGGGCCCTGGGACTAGCGGGAGATCCCACGAGCAGTACTTC.

This clone has only one observation. V and J are TRBV10-3 and TRBJ2-7; 9 nucleotides agree with TRBD1. Looked up from germline, CDR1 is ENHRY and CDR2 is SYGVKD. The CDR3 consists of 15 residues. V trimming: 4 bases; J trimming: 4 bases; junction bases outside the gene matches: 8. CDR3 region: CAISGGRDRVYEQYF. The CDR3 nucleotides read TGTGCCATCAGTGGGGGGCGGGACAGGGTGTACGAGCAGTACTTC.

The V and J genes are TRBV18 and TRBJ1-2; the D is unclear. Germline assignment: CDR1 KGHSH and CDR2 LQKENI. The CDR3 covers 14 residues. V lost 5 bases to trimming and J lost 8 bases, with 18 bases between them. The CDR3 is CASSAREPEEGYTF. CDR3 nucleotides: TGTGCCAGCTCAGCCCGGGAGCCAGAGGAGGGCTACACCTTC. Supplemented by reference TRBV18 and TRBJ1-2, the full variable domain reads NAGVMQNPRHLVRRRGQEARLRCSPMKGHSHVYWYRQLPEEGLKFMVYLQKENIIDESGMPKERFSAEFPKEGPSILRIQQVVRGDSAAYFCASSAREPEEGYTFGSGTRLTVV.

This clone was found once. The chain couples TRBV28 to TRBJ1-4; D is uncertain. Germline CDR1 is MDHEN and CDR2 is SYDVKM. This CDR3 is built from 16 residues. The V and J ends lost 7 bases and 6 bases respectively, with 21 bases between them. DNA for the CDR3: TGTGCCAGCACCACTCCGGGTTCCAGTAAGGATGAAAAACTGTTTTTT. Translated, it gives CASTTPGSSKDEKLFF.

V gene TRBV11-2 combines with J gene TRBJ2-7; 9 positions agree with TRBD2. Germline V gene sequence: CDR1 SGHAT, CDR2 FQNNGV. The CDR3 is made up of 16 amino acids. V lost 0 bases to trimming and J lost 2 bases; unmatched junction nucleotides: 5. This chain's CDR3 is CASSLDPSGGTYEQYF. The CDR3 nucleotides are TGTGCCAGCAGCTTAGATCCGAGCGGGGGGACCTACGAGCAGTACTTC.

This clone has just a few counts. The chain employs TRBV27 and TRBJ1-4, with TRBD1 identical over 8 bases. The ends lost 2 bases at V and 4 bases at J; junction bases unmatched: 12. Germline CDR1 reads MNHEY; CDR2 reads SMNVEV (reference sequence). The CDR3 has 18 amino acids. CDR3 loop: CASSLEGTGAELNEKLFF. The CDR3, as DNA: TGTGCCAGCAGTTTAGAAGGGACAGGTGCGGAACTTAATGAAAAACTGTTTTTT.

The chain is built from TRBV6-6 and TRBJ1-5, with D possibly being TRBD1 (6 bases). CDR1 MNHNY and CDR2 SVGAGI come from the germline V gene (reference sequence). This CDR3 has 14 amino acids. Trimming took off 6 bases at V and 5 bases at J, with 14 bases between the two ends. The CDR3 sequence is CASSWGEGDQPQHF. The CDR3 DNA follows: TGTGCCAGCAGCTGGGGAGAGGGGGATCAGCCCCAGCATTTT.

The CDR3 DNA follows: TGTGCCAGCAGCCCGACGGGGGAGGATCCCTACGAGCAGTACTTC. Protein: CASSPTGEDPYEQYF. The J gene is TRBJ2-7, the V gene TRBV7-6, with D maybe TRBD2 (6 bases). The V gene lost 5 bases and the J gene lost 2 bases, with 16 bases spanning the gap. The germline CDR1 and CDR2 sequences are SGHVS and FNYEAQ. This CDR3 has 15 residues. The full variable domain, with the rest looked up from reference TRBV7-6 and TRBJ2-7, is GAGVSQSPRYKVTKRGQDVALRCDPISGHVSLYWYRQALGQGPEFLTYFNYEAQQDKSGLPNDRFSAERPEGSISTLTIQRTEQRDSAMYRCASSPTGEDPYEQYFGPGTRLTVT.

The chain links TRBV7-8 to TRBJ2-7; D not certain. Trimming left V 4 bases short and J 0 bases short, with 10 bases between. CDR1 and CDR2 from the germline V gene are SGHVS and FQNEAQ. This CDR3 is 14 amino acids long. CDR3 nucleotide sequence: TGTGCCAGCAGCTCTGAGAGAGGCTCCTACGAGCAGTACTTC. Translating gives CASSSERGSYEQYF. Supplemented by reference TRBV7-8 and TRBJ2-7, the full variable domain reads GAGVSQSPRYKVAKRGQDVALRCDPISGHVSLFWYQQALGQGPEFLTYFQNEAQLDKSGLPSDRFFAERPEGSVSTLKIQRTQQEDSAVYLCASSSERGSYEQYFGPGTRLTVT.

This clone was seen more than once but under ten times. Other DNA sequences of this sample code for an identical CDR3. The chain couples TRBV30 to TRBJ2-7, with TRBD1 matching 7 bases. This CDR3 is built from 13 residues. The V and J ends lost 3 bases and 4 bases, in that order; junction bases with no gene match: 6. Germline values: CDR1 GTSNPN, CDR2 SVGIG (reference sequence). The CDR3 protein is CAWSGTADYEQYF. The CDR3 coding sequence is TGTGCCTGGAGCGGGACAGCAGATTACGAGCAGTACTTC.

The chain combines TRBV12-3 or TRBV12-4 with TRBJ2-7; 7 bases fit TRBD1. The CDR3 contains 13 residues. The junction had 2 bases not matched to a gene; V was cut back by 5 bases and J by 1 base. CDR3 residues: CASSRDSSYEQYF. The CDR3 bases are TGTGCCAGCAGTAGGGACAGTTCCTACGAGCAGTACTTC.

This clone came up once. V is TRBV19 and J is TRBJ2-7; tentatively, D is TRBD2 (6 bases). Trimming removed 1 base at V and 4 bases at J, with 8 bases between. Germline V CDR1 and CDR2: LNHDA, SQIVND (reference sequence). This CDR3 is 13 amino acids long. CDR3 residues: CASSIGLAYEQYF. The CDR3 nucleotides read TGTGCCAGTAGTATAGGTCTAGCGTACGAGCAGTACTTC. The full variable domain, in which reference TRBV19 and TRBJ2-7 provide the parts outside the CDR3, is DGGITQSPKYLFRKEGQNVTLSCEQNLNHDAMYWYRQDPGQGLRLIYYSQIVNDFQKGDIAEGYSVSREKKESFPLTVTSAQKNPTAFYLCASSIGLAYEQYFGPGTRLTVT.

The chain couples TRBV4-2 to TRBJ2-1; D is perhaps TRBD2 (6 bases). The V gene lost 1 base and the J gene lost 9 bases, with 10 bases spanning the gap. The length of the CDR3 is 13 residues. CDR1 and CDR2 from the germline V gene are LGHNA and YNFKEQ. For the CDR3, the DNA is TGTGCCAGCAGCCAAGCGGCGGGAAGTGAGCAGTTCTTC. Residues: CASSQAAGSEQFF.

A word on this clone: At one end the junction does not follow the germline gene, possibly because of a read error. V usage is TRBV10-2 and J usage is TRBJ1-4; unclear D gene. Germline loops: CDR1 WSHSY, CDR2 SAAADI. This CDR3 region has 10 residues. CDR3 in DNA: TGCGCCAGCAGTGAGACAGACGGCGTTTTT. Translating gives CASSETDGVF.

This clone was seen a few times. V is TRBV5-1 and J is TRBJ2-7, with 13 bases aligning to TRBD2. Trimming took 2 bases from V and 0 from J; bases not matched to a gene: 2. The CDR3 consists of 16 residues. Germline V gives CDR1 SGHRS, CDR2 YFSETQ. The CDR3 spells CASSLGTSGTSYEQYF. The CDR3 coding sequence is TGCGCCAGCAGCTTAGGGACTAGCGGGACCTCCTACGAGCAGTACTTC. The full variable domain, its missing parts supplied by reference TRBV5-1 and TRBJ2-7, is KAGVTQTPRYLIKTRGQQVTLSCSPISGHRSVSWYQQTPGQGLQFLFEYFSETQRNKGNFPGRFSGRQFSNSRSEMNVSTLELGDSALYLCASSLGTSGTSYEQYFGPGTRLTVT.